One TCR beta chain is described in this entry. The antigen it binds to is not known. No clone much larger than this one lies a single base away; base qualities are absent. The source of the sample is a study of cytomegalovirus exposure and HLA in healthy donors (dated by TCRdb to 2015 to 2018). Regarding the study in general: In an earlier analysis of 587 of the donors, 276 Gb of sequence data and some 120 million unique TCR beta sequences from about 179 million T cells were reported. A later genetic analysis took genome-wide SNP genotypes for about 55% of the roughly 700 donors and used that subset as a discovery cohort. On average, about 240,000 unique TCR beta nucleotide sequences were sequenced per donor among several hundred genotyped donors of the cohort, with roughly 18% of those sequences being non-productive. A later analysis re-analyzed previously published TCR beta repertoires from 666 donors and added high-resolution HLA genotyping to study TCR occurrence patterns. To predict cytomegalovirus infection status, the study brought together high-throughput TCR immunosequencing, statistical association of individual TCRs with disease status, and machine learning. Among the roughly 410 genotyped donors, around 81% belonged to the genetic ancestry cluster associated with self-reported Caucasian donors. Rather than drawing on any new phenotypic data, the later analysis identified candidate immune exposures from TCR beta sequences and the way those sequences occurred across donors. Every repertoire in the discovery cohort had been generated on one and the same sequencing platform. Alongside the repertoire data, information on donor age, sex, ethnicity and CMV serostatus was compiled. An earlier analysis of several hundred of the donors applied high-throughput TCR beta sequencing to assess whether each TCR beta V gene segment acted as functional or pseudogenic. Typing coverage varied by locus: roughly 629-640 donors for A, B, C, DRB1 and DQB1; about 520 for DQA1; around 610 for DPA1; roughly 450 for DPB1. About five DR-DQ haplotypes were treated as single units for association and clustering because of strong linkage in the cohort. The study aimed to test whether signatures of past pathogen exposure could be identified by cataloging public T cell receptors. Using immunosequencing, the study profiled T cell repertoires from 666 subjects and related those repertoires to cytomegalovirus serostatus. HLA typing covered class I and class II loci at four-digit resolution. Besides the first cohort of some 670 subjects, a separate validation cohort made up of over a hundred different subjects was used. An early release covering roughly 640 HLA-typed donors comprised 300 to 350 gigabases of sequencing data and 65 million to 100 million unique TCR sequences. Results and caveats for the whole study, not just this receptor: In a later analysis, several top co-occurrence clusters were reported to appear linked to parvovirus B19, influenza, CMV and Epstein-Barr virus. An earlier analysis of around 600 of the donors showed that most TCR beta V segments appeared in productive rearrangements either about 87% or about 30% of the time, which broadly matched IMGT annotations. According to the authors, the approach could potentially be generalized to other disease states and immunological phenotypes. The presence/absence analyses assumed that sequencing depth was roughly uniform across donors, and that assumption may not be true. Linkage disequilibrium might explain the correlated functional status among segregating V segments, but an unknown experimental factor could not be excluded. A further reported finding was that TCR beta sequences accurately predicted the HLA-A and HLA-B alleles for most subjects in the first cohort. In a later genetic analysis, fewer N-insertions in productive TCRs were reported among donors in an Asian-associated ancestry cluster than the roughly 670-donor mean. V-gene and J-gene trimming of TCR beta chains was associated with a missense DCLRE1C variant in a later genetic analysis, and the association was replicated in an independent cohort. Most TCR sequences were seen in very few donors, while some public TCRs were found in many individuals. The study gave a list of under 200 TCR beta chains associated with cytomegalovirus. Some IMGT-functional V segments, including TRBV6-2 and TRBV6-3, could not be told apart with the 87-base-pair reads, so those segments were excluded. Fewer than 20 rarely observed V segments, including chromosome 9 orphons, were excluded from the earlier analysis of a few hundred of the donors because counts were too low. A later analysis found that HLA-associated TCR beta chains were more clonally expanded and had lower generation probabilities than equally common non-associated chains. In both the original and validation cohorts, the classifier was reported to diagnose cytomegalovirus status with high specificity and sensitivity. CMV serostatus was the only immune exposure information available for the cohort. A cluster of highly shared sequence variants was judged likely to represent a technical artifact of the sequencing pipeline. In vitro tests confirmed that a few of the cytomegalovirus-associated TCR beta chains recognize cytomegalovirus antigens. In a later analysis, TCR association rates were found to vary across HLA loci, with the most associated TCRs seen for DRB1 alleles and the fewest for HLA-C alleles. Specific HLA alleles were associated with roughly 16,000 TCR beta sequences at a false discovery rate of 0.05 in a later analysis. HLA typing was unavailable for some donors at each locus, so association tests used only the typed subset. According to a later analysis, most CMV-associated TCR beta chains appeared to be HLA-restricted, and the HLA associations seemed to be driven largely by CMV exposure. Only TCR beta chains were sequenced in this cohort, and the absence of alpha or paired-chain data limited detectable features. Strong co-occurrence of HLA alleles, especially DR and DQ, made assigning TCR associations to individual alleles difficult.

The cohort was made up of about 610 healthy bone marrow donors. At the time of sampling, all cohort members were nominally healthy, though unrecorded immune exposures were likely present. The donor was CMV seropositive and belonged to the group of some 290 seropositive cohort members. Each donor provided a peripheral blood sample, and peripheral blood mononuclear cells were used for TCR beta sequencing. The Qiagen DNeasy Blood Extraction Kit was used to extract genomic DNA from the blood cell samples. Receptors were amplified or captured by the immunoSEQ multiplex PCR assay. A mixture of 60 forward primers for TCR Vbeta segments and 13 reverse primers for TCR Jbeta segments was used in the multiplex PCR. Amplification of the CDR3 region of rearranged TCR beta genes was performed with a multiplex PCR assay on genomic DNA. The Illumina HiSeq System was used to sequence the amplified TCR beta libraries as 87-base-pair reads. Turning to the authors' computational methods: In a later analysis, tens of millions of unique TCR beta chains were counted across the 500 to 700 repertoires, and some 10 million of these chains were shared by at least two donors. Raw reads were error-corrected and collapsed into unique sequences by a nearest-neighbor algorithm in which closely related sequences were merged to remove PCR and sequencing errors. V, D and J gene segments were assigned by aligning CDR3 sequences to IMGT reference sequences. For a sequence to be retained, a match of at least six nucleotides was required to both a V gene segment and a J gene segment. Rearrangements were called productive when the CDR3 lacked stop codons and stayed in frame with V and J; all others were non-productive. Following IMGT convention, CDR3 was defined as the stretch from the second conserved V-encoded cysteine to the conserved J-encoded phenylalanine. Sequences without an unambiguous match to a single V gene segment were excluded from the earlier analysis of a few hundred of the donors. In an earlier analysis of 587 of the donors, V segments were called functional above 56.7% productive rearrangements and were called segregating when the between-donor standard deviation exceeded 5%. To diagnose cytomegalovirus status from the catalog of TCR beta chain sequences, a statistical classification framework was built. A later analysis assigned V and J genes by comparing TCR nucleotide sequences with IMGT/GENE-DB human TR gene sequences. A later analysis assigned CDR3 sequences and most-parsimonious VDJ recombination scenarios with the TCRdist pipeline. A later analysis defined each TCR beta chain by its CDR3 amino acid sequence plus V-gene family, and excluded reads lacking a unique V-gene family. In a later analysis, 450 to 600 highly shared, low-generation-probability nucleotide sequences were removed to address suspected cross-contamination and a sequencing artifact. A later analysis calculated a clonal expansion index for each public chain from normalized within-repertoire ranks of inferred template counts. In a later analysis, generation probabilities were computed using a VDJ recombination model fitted to out-of-frame rearrangements, and the results were checked against IGoR. Hypergeometric tests were used in a later analysis to score TCR-TCR, TCR-HLA and TCR-CMV co-occurrence, with a repertoire-size bias correction applied to the TCR pairs. In a later analysis, false discovery rates were estimated by permuting HLA or CMV assignments 20 times. In a later analysis, co-occurring TCRs were grouped with DBSCAN, and TCRdist sequence similarity was added when clustering was performed within HLA-allele-positive subsets. Co-occurrence clustering excluded repertoires with fewer than 30,000 or more than 120,000 public chains, plus five with anomalous nucleotide sharing. Entries here come from immuneACCESS through TCRdb and include only in-frame sequences with V and J called. Some clones fail to appear in such tables; in the studies checked, an unresolved V gene covers under half of the shortfall, and the cause of the remainder is unknown. V, J and clone size reflect that table, while D and trimming were determined from the DNA. Recorded for this sample are roughly 110,000 clones; more than 75% of them occurred a single time. About 6.1% of the sample comes from the top ten.

The CDR3 runs 15 residues from the cysteine to the phenylalanine. Just the 45-base CDR3 DNA is kept, in frame starting at base 1. The germline V gene (reference sequence) supplies CDR1 MNHEY and CDR2 SMNVEV. V is cut by 0 bases and J by 5 bases, and the space between the germline ends is 10 bases. Sequenced sample: PBMCs. This sequence uses TRBV27 and TRBJ2-2; D gene: possibly TRBD2, on 5 matching bases. The clonotype comes from a woman in her fifties or sixties in good health and CMV-seropositive. The CDR3 here reads CASSLSFPGTGELFF. The nucleotide sequence reads as follows: TGTGCCAGCAGTTTATCATTTCCGGGAACCGGGGAGCTGTTTTTT.